What follows describes a single T cell receptor (beta chain). This specimen belongs to a study of shared T cell receptors in the human thymus. TCRdb's copy holds only in-frame clones and misses some; the assay was immunoSEQ multiplex PCR. The sample consists of about 660,000 clones, approximately 87% of them appearing once. The germline gives CDR1 SGHTA, CDR2 FQGNSA. V dropped 1 base and J dropped 2 bases, with 15 bases sitting between them. The CDR3 is made up of 17 amino acids. In addition, the sample was reused for a study of human thymus T cells. That report adds: All donors were healthy Finnish infants who were undergoing corrective surgery to treat congenital heart defects. The thymus tissue came from resections taken during corrective heart surgery. Thymic and blood repertoires appeared to display a bias in their usage of V and J genes. Unrelated individuals were reported by related research to share highly overlapping thymic repertoires.

Sequences were obtained from thymocytes. The clonotype was recovered from a boy in the first two years of life with a congenital heart defect. This chain links TRBV7-2 with TRBJ2-1, with a weak D call TRBD1 (6 bases). The CDR3 bases are TGTGCCAGCAGCTTAGGGGGTTGGGGACACACCTACAATGAGCAGTTCTTC. Encoded protein: CASSLGGWGHTYNEQFF.